One sample yielded the 12 T cell receptor beta chains listed below, sequenced in a study of immune evolution from preneoplasia to lung adenocarcinoma. Only in-frame clones appear in the TCRdb table, and some are missing; sequencing was by immunoSEQ multiplex PCR. The sample has fewer than 50,000 clones, under 80% seen once. Material: FFPE invasive lung adenocarcinoma tissue. Receptors originate from a person in their sixties with lung adenocarcinoma.

The rearrangement uses TRBV7-5 and TRBJ2-1; the table's D gene call, TRBD2, was not cross checked with the DNA. TRBV7-5 is listed as a pseudogene. The CDR3 extends over 16 amino acids. The CDR3 region has the DNA TGTGCCAGAAGCCCATCGAGGGCTAGCGGTTACAATGAGCAGTTCTTC. Protein: CARSPSRASGYNEQFF.

By share of the sample, this clone is medium-sized. This chain uses TRBV6-1 with TRBJ1-5; TRBD1 matches at 9 bases. Germline trimming cut 4 bases from V and 5 bases from J; bases unmatched to any gene: 9. Germline lookup yields CDR1 MNHNS and CDR2 SASEGT. The CDR3 is made up of 16 amino acids. CDR3 sequence: CASSGGTGFADQPQHF. The CDR3 DNA reads as TGTGCCAGCAGTGGCGGGACAGGGTTCGCTGATCAGCCCCAGCATTTT.

In this sample, this clone turned up once. The chain carries TRBV28 and TRBJ1-5; tentatively, D is TRBD1 (5 bases). Germline-derived CDR1 and CDR2 are MDHEN and SYDVKM. Trimming shortened V by 5 bases and J by 4 bases, and 15 bases separated the two germline ends. The CDR3 runs to 15 residues. The CDR3 loop is CASSGTAVGNQPQHF. The CDR3 DNA is TGTGCCAGCAGTGGGACCGCCGTCGGAAATCAGCCCCAGCATTTT.

For this clone: The sample carries other DNA sequences with the same CDR3. The genes are TRBV5-1 and TRBJ1-4; D ambiguous. The CDR3 loop spans 13 amino acids. Germline CDR1 SGHRS, CDR2 YFSETQ. Trimming removed 0 bases at V and 6 bases at J, with 6 bases between. CDR3 coding DNA: TGCGCCAGCAGCTTGGCCACAGATGAAAAACTGTTTTTT. Protein sequence: CASSLATDEKLFF.

The chain is built from TRBV6-5 and TRBJ2-3; 8 bases agree with TRBD2. Germline CDR1 is MNHEY and CDR2 is SVGAGI. The V and J ends lost 8 bases and 6 bases, in that order; junction bases with no gene match: 10. The CDR3 is 14 amino acids. Here the CDR3 reads CASASLGRADTQYF. The CDR3 DNA follows: TGTGCCAGCGCCTCACTCGGGAGGGCTGATACGCAGTATTTT.

This chain joins TRBV2 and TRBJ1-2; tentative D call: TRBD1 (5 bases). The CDR3 is 12 amino acids. Looked up from germline, CDR1 is SNHLY and CDR2 is FYNNEI. The V end was cut by 8 bases, the J end by 8 bases, with 15 bases between. CDR3 coding DNA: TGTGCCAGCTTCTCAGGGAGAGGAGGCTACACCTTC. It translates to CASFSGRGGYTF.

The rearrangement joins TRBV27 to TRBJ2-2; 8 bases are shared with TRBD1. The V and J ends lost 3 bases and 5 bases, in that order; junction bases with no gene match: 2. This CDR3 region has 14 residues. Germline lookup yields CDR1 MNHEY and CDR2 SMNVEV (reference sequence). CDR3 in DNA: TGTGCCAGCAGTTTCTACAGGGGGACCGGGGAGCTGTTTTTT. This translates into CASSFYRGTGELFF.

The DNA for the CDR3 is TGTGCCAGCAGCGAGCGACTAGACACCTACGAGCAGTACTTC. Translating gives CASSERLDTYEQYF. J is TRBJ2-7 and V is TRBV5-6, with D perhaps TRBD2 (6 bases). The germline V gene encodes CDR1 SGHDT and CDR2 YYEEEE. V was pared by 4 bases and J by 2 bases, with 13 bases between. The CDR3 runs to 14 residues.

The chain carries TRBV14 and TRBJ2-7; D might be TRBD1 (6 bases). Per germline, CDR1 SGHDN and CDR2 FVKESK. The CDR3 is 13 amino acids. Trimming took off 4 bases at V and 3 bases at J, with 10 bases between the two ends. The CDR3 DNA is TGTGCCAGCAGCCGACAGGCCGTCTACGAGCAGTACTTC. It specifies CASSRQAVYEQYF.

The chain links TRBV19 to TRBJ2-1; D is perhaps TRBD1 (6 bases). Germline CDR1 and CDR2: LNHDA and SQIVND (reference sequence). V lost 7 bases to trimming and J lost 9 bases, with 19 bases between them. CDR3 length: 14 amino acids. CDR3 amino acids: CASTTGQWISEQFF. The CDR3 region has the DNA TGTGCCAGTACCACCGGACAGTGGATCAGTGAGCAGTTCTTC. Drawing the rest from reference TRBV19 and TRBJ2-1, the complete variable domain is DGGITQSPKYLFRKEGQNVTLSCEQNLNHDAMYWYRQDPGQGLRLIYYSQIVNDFQKGDIAEGYSVSREKKESFPLTVTSAQKNPTAFYLCASTTGQWISEQFFGPGTRLTVL.

Of note for this clone: This CDR3 is also generated by other DNA sequences in the sample. V usage is TRBV5-6 and J usage is TRBJ1-1, with D maybe TRBD1 (5 bases). The ends were cut back, 3 bases at V and 3 bases at J, with 12 bases in the middle. The CDR3 covers 14 residues. CDR1 is SGHDT, CDR2 YYEEEE, per germline. For the CDR3, the DNA is TGTGCCAGCAGCTCCCTTCGGGGCTACACTGAAGCTTTCTTT. Protein: CASSSLRGYTEAFF.

The rearrangement links TRBV2 to TRBJ2-6; unclear D gene. The germline gives CDR1 SNHLY, CDR2 FYNNEI. V was trimmed by 6 bases and J by 0 bases, leaving 9 bases between them. The CDR3 extends over 15 amino acids. CDR3 DNA sequence: TGTGCCAGCAGAGATATGACCTCTGGGGCCAACGTCCTGACTTTC. Translated: CASRDMTSGANVLTF.